The present T cell receptor (beta chain) was sequenced within a study of cytomegalovirus exposure and HLA in healthy donors. Whole-study results and caveats: Reportedly, cytomegalovirus status was diagnosed with high sensitivity and specificity. The Asian-associated ancestry cluster reportedly had fewer N-insertions than the roughly 700-donor mean in a later analysis. Many donors shared some public TCRs, even though most TCR sequences were rare.

On this clone: Antigen specificity is unknown.

The V gene's germline CDR1 is SGHTA and CDR2 FQGTGA. Trimming removed 0 bases at V and 0 bases at J, with 17 bases between. This CDR3 contains 18 residues. Primers included in the PCR were 60 Vbeta and 13 Jbeta primers. The repertoire was sequenced with immunoSEQ multiplex PCR; TCRdb's copy has only in-frame clones and lacks some. The repertoire holds over 120,000 clones, with 75% to 90% as singletons. Sequenced sample: PBMCs. V is TRBV7-3 and J is TRBJ1-1; possibly TRBD1 for D (5 bases). The sequence was obtained from a woman younger than 45 in good health and CMV-seronegative. In DNA, the CDR3 is TGTGCCAGCAGCTTAACCCCCCCCGGACAAGCTATGAACACTGAAGCTTTCTTT. Amino acids: CASSLTPPGQAMNTEAFF.